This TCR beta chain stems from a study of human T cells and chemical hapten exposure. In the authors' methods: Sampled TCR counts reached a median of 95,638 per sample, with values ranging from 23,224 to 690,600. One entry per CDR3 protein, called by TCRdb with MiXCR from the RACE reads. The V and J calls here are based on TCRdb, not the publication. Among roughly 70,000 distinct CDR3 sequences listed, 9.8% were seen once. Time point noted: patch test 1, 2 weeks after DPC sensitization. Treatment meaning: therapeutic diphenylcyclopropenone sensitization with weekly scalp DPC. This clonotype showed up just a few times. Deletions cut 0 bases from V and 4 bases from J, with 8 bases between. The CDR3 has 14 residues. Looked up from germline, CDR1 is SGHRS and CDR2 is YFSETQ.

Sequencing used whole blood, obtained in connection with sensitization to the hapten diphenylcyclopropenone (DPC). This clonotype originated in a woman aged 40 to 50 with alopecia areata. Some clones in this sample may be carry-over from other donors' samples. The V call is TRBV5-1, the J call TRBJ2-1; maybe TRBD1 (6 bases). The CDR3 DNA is TGCGCCAGCAGCTTGGACGGACAGTACAATGAGCAGTTCTTC. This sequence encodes CASSLDGQYNEQFF.